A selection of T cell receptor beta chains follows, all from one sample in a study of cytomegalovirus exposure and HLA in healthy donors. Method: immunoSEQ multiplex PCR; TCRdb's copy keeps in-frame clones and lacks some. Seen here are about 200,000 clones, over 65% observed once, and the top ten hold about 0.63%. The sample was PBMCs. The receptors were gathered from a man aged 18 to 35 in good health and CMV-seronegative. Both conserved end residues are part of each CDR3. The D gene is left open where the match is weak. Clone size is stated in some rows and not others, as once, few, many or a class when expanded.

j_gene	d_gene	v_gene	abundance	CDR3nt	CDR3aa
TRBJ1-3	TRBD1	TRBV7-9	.	TGTTCCAGCAGCTCCCCGGACACAGGGGCGGCTGGAAACACCATATATTTT	CSSSSPDTGAAGNTIYF
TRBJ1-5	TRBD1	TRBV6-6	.	TGTGCCAGCAGTTCCACAGGGGTCGCCCAGCCCCAGCATTTT	CASSSTGVAQPQHF
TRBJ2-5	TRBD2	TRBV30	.	TGTGCCTGGAGTACGACTAGCGGGAGATTCGGGGAGACCCAGTACTTC	CAWSTTSGRFGETQYF
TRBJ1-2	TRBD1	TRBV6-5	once	TGTGCCAGCAGTTACATATCACAGGGGGCCAATGGCTACACCTTC	CASSYISQGANGYTF
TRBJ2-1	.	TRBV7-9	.	TGTGCCAGCAGCTTAAACGGAGGGCAAAATGAGCAGTTCTTC	CASSLNGGQNEQFF
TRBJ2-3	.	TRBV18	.	TGTGCCAGCTCACCCCCCTCTCTCGTGCGGTATACGCAGTATTTT	CASSPPSLVRYTQYF
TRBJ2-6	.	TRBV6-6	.	TGTGCCAGCAGTTACGGCCCTGGGGCCAACGTCCTGACTTTC	CASSYGPGANVLTF
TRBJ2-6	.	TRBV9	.	TGTGCCAGCAGCGTAGACCCGGACACAAAAATCTCTGGGGCCAACGTCCTGACTTTC	CASSVDPDTKISGANVLTF
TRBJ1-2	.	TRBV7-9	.	TGTGCCAGCAGCACCATCCCGGGGAAGGGCACGTCTCCTAACTATGGCTACACCTTC	CASSTIPGKGTSPNYGYTF
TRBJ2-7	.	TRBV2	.	TGTGCCAGCAGTGAAAGATGGGGGGTTTCTTCCTACGAGCAGTACTTC	CASSERWGVSSYEQYF
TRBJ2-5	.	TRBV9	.	TGTGCCAGCAGCCCCGTGTTGGAGGGTGCGGAGACCCAGTACTTC	CASSPVLEGAETQYF
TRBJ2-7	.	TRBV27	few	TGTGCCAGCAGCCCTAACCGAGGCGAGCAGTACTTC	CASSPNRGEQYF
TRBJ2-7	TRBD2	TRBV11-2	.	TGTGCCAGCAGCCCCACTAGGACTAGCGGGAGATACGAGCAGTACTTC	CASSPTRTSGRYEQYF
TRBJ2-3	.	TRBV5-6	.	TGTGCCAGCAGCTTGGGGACTCGAGGGACAGATACGCAGTATTTT	CASSLGTRGTDTQYF
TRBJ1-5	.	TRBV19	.	TGTGCCACCGCGGTAGACTATAGCAATCAGCCCCAGCATTTT	CATAVDYSNQPQHF
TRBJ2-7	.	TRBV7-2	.	TGTGCCAGCAGCCTTACTAGGGCCCACGAGCAGTACTTC	CASSLTRAHEQYF
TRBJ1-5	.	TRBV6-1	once	TGTGCCAGCAGGACCGACAGGCTGAATCAGCCCCAGCATTTT	CASRTDRLNQPQHF
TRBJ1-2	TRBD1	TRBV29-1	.	TGCAGCGTTGATGGACAGGGGGCCCAAGGGTATGGCTACACCTTC	CSVDGQGAQGYGYTF
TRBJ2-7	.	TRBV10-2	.	TGCGCCAGCATTGACCCCCAGCAGGGGGGTAACGAGCAGTACTTC	CASIDPQQGGNEQYF
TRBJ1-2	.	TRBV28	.	TGTGCCAGCACCGCCTGGGGGGTGGGCTATGGCTACACCTTC	CASTAWGVGYGYTF
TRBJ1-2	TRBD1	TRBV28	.	TGTGCCAGCAGTACCACCGGACAGGGGGCAAACTATGGCTACACCTTC	CASSTTGQGANYGYTF
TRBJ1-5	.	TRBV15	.	TGTGCCACCAGCAGGGTCAGGGTAAACACCCAGCATTTT	CATSRVRVNTQHF
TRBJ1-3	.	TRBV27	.	TGTGCCAGCAGTGGGTCGCCGGGCTCTGGAAACACCATATATTTT	CASSGSPGSGNTIYF
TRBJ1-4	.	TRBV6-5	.	TGTGCCAGCAAGACTGGGGGGGGTGACGAAAAACTGTTTTTT	CASKTGGGDEKLFF
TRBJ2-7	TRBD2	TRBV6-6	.	TGTGCCAGCAGACTTGGGACTAGCGGACCCTACGAGCAGTACTTC	CASRLGTSGPYEQYF
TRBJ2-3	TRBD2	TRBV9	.	TGTGCCAGCAGCGGGACTAGCGCCCGCACAGATACGCAGTATTTT	CASSGTSARTDTQYF
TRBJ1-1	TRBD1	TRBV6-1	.	TGTGCCAGCAGGTGGACCACGGGACAGGGATGGGCTTTCTTT	CASRWTTGQGWAFF
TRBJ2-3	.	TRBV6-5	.	TGTGCCAGCCTAGCGTTAGGCACAGATACGCAGTATTTT	CASLALGTDTQYF
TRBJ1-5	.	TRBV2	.	TGTGCCAGCAGCGAGCAAGGAGGGCCCCAGCATTTT	CASSEQGGPQHF
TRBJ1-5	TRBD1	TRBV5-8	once	TGTGCCAGCAGCTCGGGACAGGGGGCCCAGCCCCAGCATTTT	CASSSGQGAQPQHF
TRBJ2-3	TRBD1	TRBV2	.	TGTGCCAGCAGAGGGAAAGGGACAGCCACAGATACGCAGTATTTT	CASRGKGTATDTQYF
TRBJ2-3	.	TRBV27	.	TGTGCCAGCAGGCGGAGCTTGGATACGCAGTATTTT	CASRRSLDTQYF